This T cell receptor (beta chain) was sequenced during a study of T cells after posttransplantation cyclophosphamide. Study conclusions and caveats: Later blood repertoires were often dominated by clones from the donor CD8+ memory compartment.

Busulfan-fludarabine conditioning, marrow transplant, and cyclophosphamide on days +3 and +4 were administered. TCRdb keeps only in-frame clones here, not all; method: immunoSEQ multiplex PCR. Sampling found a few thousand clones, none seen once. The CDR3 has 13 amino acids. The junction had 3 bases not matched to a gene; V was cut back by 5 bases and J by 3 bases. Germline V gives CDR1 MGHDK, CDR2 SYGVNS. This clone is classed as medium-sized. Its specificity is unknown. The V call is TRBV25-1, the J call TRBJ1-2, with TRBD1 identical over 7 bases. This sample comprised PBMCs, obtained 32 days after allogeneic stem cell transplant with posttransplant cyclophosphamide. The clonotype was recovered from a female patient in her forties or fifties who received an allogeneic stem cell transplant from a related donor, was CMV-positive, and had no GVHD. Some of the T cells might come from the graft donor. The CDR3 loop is CASSTTGDYGYTF. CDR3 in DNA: TGTGCCAGCAGTACCACAGGGGACTATGGCTACACCTTC.